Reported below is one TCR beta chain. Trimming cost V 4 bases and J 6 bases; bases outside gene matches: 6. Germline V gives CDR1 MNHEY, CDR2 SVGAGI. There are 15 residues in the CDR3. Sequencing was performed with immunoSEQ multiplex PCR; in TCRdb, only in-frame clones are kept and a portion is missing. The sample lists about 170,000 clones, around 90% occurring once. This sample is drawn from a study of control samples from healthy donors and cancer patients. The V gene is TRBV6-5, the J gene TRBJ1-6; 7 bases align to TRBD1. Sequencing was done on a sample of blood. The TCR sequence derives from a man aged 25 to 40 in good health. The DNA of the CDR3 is TGTGCCAGCAGTTCTCTTACAGGGGTTAATTCACCCCTCCACTTT. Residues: CASSSLTGVNSPLHF.